Given below is one T cell receptor (beta chain) in context. This sample stems from a study of blood T cell repertoires in COVID-19. The wider study: Samples taken during acute and convalescent COVID-19 were collected in the United States, Italy and Spain.

The V end was cut by 1 base, the J end by 8 bases, with 6 bases between. CDR1 and CDR2 (germline): SEHNR, FQNEAQ (reference sequence). The CDR3 has 13 amino acids. Profiled with immunoSEQ multiplex PCR; TCRdb holds only in-frame clones, not every one. Counted here are some 220,000 clones, roughly 75% occurring once; the ten biggest clones make up around 7.3%. The sequence was collected from a woman in her sixties or seventies with acute or convalescent COVID-19. Sequences were obtained from peripheral blood. The J gene is TRBJ1-6, the V gene TRBV7-9, with unresolved D. In DNA form, the CDR3 reads TGTGCCAGCAGCTTAGACGGGGATTCACCCCTCCACTTT. The encoded protein is CASSLDGDSPLHF.